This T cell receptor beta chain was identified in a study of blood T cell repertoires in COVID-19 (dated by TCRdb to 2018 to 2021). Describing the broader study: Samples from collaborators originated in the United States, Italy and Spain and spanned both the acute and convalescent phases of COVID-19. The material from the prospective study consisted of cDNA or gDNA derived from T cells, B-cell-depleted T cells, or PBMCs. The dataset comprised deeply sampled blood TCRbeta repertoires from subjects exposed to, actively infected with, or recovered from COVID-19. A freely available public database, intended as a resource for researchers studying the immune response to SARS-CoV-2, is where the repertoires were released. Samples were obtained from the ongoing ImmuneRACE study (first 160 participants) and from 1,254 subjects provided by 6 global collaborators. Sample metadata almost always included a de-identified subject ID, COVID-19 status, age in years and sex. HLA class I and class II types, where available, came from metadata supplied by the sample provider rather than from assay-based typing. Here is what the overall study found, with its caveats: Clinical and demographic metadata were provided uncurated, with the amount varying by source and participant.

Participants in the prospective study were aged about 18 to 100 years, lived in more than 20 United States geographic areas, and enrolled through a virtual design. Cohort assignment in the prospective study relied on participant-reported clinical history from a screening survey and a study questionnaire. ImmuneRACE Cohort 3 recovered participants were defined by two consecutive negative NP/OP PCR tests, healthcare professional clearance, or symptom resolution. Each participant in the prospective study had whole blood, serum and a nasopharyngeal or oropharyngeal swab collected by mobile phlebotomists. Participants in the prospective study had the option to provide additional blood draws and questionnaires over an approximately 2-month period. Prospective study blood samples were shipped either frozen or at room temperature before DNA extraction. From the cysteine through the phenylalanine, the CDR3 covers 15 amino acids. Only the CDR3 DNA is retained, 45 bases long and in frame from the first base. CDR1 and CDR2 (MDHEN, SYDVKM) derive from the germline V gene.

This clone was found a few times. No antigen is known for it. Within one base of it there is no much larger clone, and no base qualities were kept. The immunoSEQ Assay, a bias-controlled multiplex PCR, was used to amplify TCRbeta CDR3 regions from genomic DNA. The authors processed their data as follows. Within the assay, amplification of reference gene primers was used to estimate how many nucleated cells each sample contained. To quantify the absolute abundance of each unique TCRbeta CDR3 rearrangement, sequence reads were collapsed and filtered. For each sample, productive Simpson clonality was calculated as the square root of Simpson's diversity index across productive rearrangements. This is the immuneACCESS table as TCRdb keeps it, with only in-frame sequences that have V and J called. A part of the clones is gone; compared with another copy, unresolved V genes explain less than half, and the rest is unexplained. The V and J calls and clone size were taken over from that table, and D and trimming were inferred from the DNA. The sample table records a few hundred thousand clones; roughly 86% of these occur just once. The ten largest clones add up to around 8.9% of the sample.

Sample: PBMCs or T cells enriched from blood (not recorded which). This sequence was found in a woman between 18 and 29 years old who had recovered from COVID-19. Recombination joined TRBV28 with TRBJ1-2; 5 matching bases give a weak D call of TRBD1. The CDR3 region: CAITDRRGSGYGYTF. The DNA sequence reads TGTGCAATAACCGACCGCCGGGGGTCGGGCTATGGCTACACCTTC.